The rows below give T cell receptor beta chains drawn from one sample of a study of blood T cell repertoires in COVID-19. The repertoire was sequenced with immunoSEQ multiplex PCR; TCRdb's copy has only in-frame clones and lacks some. The sample comprises roughly 150,000 clones, 80% to 90% of which are singletons, and approximately 2.6% rests with the top ten. The sample comprised peripheral blood. The receptors come from an elderly woman with COVID-19, enrolled during active disease. The CDR3 runs from the conserved cysteine through the conserved F or W. A D gene is named only where the DNA matches it firmly. Only some rows state a clone size, as once, few, many or a class for expanded clones.

>15|TRBD2|TRBJ2-1|once|TRBV7-2
TGTGCCAGCAGCTTAGATGGCGGGGGTTACAATGAGCAGTTCTTC
CASSLDGGGYNEQFF
>15|-|TRBJ1-2|-|TRBV27
TGTGCCAGCAGTTTATCCTCGGGACACAACTATGGCTACACCTTC
CASSLSSGHNYGYTF
>16|TRBD2|TRBJ2-3|-|TRBV9
TGTGCCAGCAGCGCCCGACTAGCGGGAGTTTACGATACGCAGTATTTT
CASSARLAGVYDTQYF
>15|-|TRBJ2-1|few|TRBV19
TGTGCCAGTAGCAACACTAGGAGCTCCTACAATGAGCAGTTCTTC
CASSNTRSSYNEQFF
>14|-|TRBJ2-7|-|TRBV19
TGTGCCAGTAGTATGACAGGACGGTACTACGAGCAGTACTTC
CASSMTGRYYEQYF
>15|TRBD2|TRBJ2-7|-|TRBV9
TGTGCCAGCAGCGCACATAGCGGGGATATCTACGAGCAGTACTTC
CASSAHSGDIYEQYF
>16|TRBD2|TRBJ2-2|-|TRBV2
TGTGCCAGCAGTGAGCGAGACCGGGGGGGCACCGGGGAGCTGTTTTTT
CASSERDRGGTGELFF
>15|-|TRBJ1-2|-|TRBV27
TGTGCCAGCAGTTTAGCCGACAAACCTAACTATGGCTACACCTTC
CASSLADKPNYGYTF
>14|-|TRBJ1-4|once|TRBV27
TGTGCCAGCAGTTTTGCTGCGGCTAATGAAAAACTGTTTTTT
CASSFAAANEKLFF
>17|TRBD2|TRBJ2-7|-|TRBV7-8
TGTGCCAGCAGCGCCCGGGTAGCGGGGGGCCGTACCTACGAGCAGTACTTC
CASSARVAGGRTYEQYF
>16|TRBD1|TRBJ1-4|-|TRBV9
TGTGCCAGCAGTCGACGAGAGGGGGCTCAATATGAAAAACTGTTTTTT
CASSRREGAQYEKLFF
>16|-|TRBJ2-7|-|TRBV9
TGTGCCAGCAGCCCCGAGCCTAGCCTACGTTCCTACGAGCAGTACTTC
CASSPEPSLRSYEQYF
>12|-|TRBJ2-1|once|TRBV5-1
TGCGCCAGCAGCTTTTCGGACAATGAGCAGTTCTTC
CASSFSDNEQFF
>16|TRBD2|TRBJ2-5|-|TRBV27
TGTGCCAGCAGTTTCAAAGCGGGGGGAACCCAAGAGACCCAGTACTTC
CASSFKAGGTQETQYF
>14|-|TRBJ1-2|-|TRBV9
TGTGCCAGCAGCGTAGCCCACACCTCAGGAGGCTACACCTTC
CASSVAHTSGGYTF
>13|TRBD1|TRBJ2-5|-|TRBV25-1
TGTGCCAGCAGTGGGACAGGGCAAGAGACCCAGTACTTC
CASSGTGQETQYF
>15|-|TRBJ1-5|-|TRBV2
TGTGCCAGCAGTGCCGAGGGTGTCAGCAATCAGCCCCAGCATTTT
CASSAEGVSNQPQHF
>14|-|TRBJ1-4|-|TRBV12-5
TGTGCTAGTGCCTCAGGGGCAACTAATGAAAAACTGTTTTTT
CASASGATNEKLFF
>15|-|TRBJ1-2|-|TRBV5-1
TGCGCCAGCGGAGCTCGGGGAGCGGGGGACTATGGCTACACCTTC
CASGARGAGDYGYTF
>14|TRBD1|TRBJ2-3|-|TRBV19
TGTGCCACCAAACCGGCGAGGGGGCAGGATACGCAGTATTTT
CATKPARGQDTQYF
>13|TRBD1|TRBJ2-7|few|TRBV7-8
TGTGCCAGCAGCCGGACAGGGGGCTACGAGCAGTACTTC
CASSRTGGYEQYF
>12|-|TRBJ2-1|-|TRBV2
TGTGCCAGCAGGGGGGCTTACAATGAGCAGTTCTTC
CASRGAYNEQFF
>17|TRBD1|TRBJ1-5|-|TRBV10-3
TGTGCCATCAGTGAGGACAGGGGGCTGGGGAGCAATCAGCCCCAGCATTTT
CAISEDRGLGSNQPQHF
>16|TRBD1|TRBJ1-1|-|TRBV5-1
TGCGCCAGCAGCTTGACCGGGATTACAGGGGCAACTGAAGCTTTCTTT
CASSLTGITGATEAFF
>16|-|TRBJ1-4|-|TRBV3-1/TRBV3-2
TGTGCCAGCAGCCAAGAGTCACAATCGGGATATGAAAAACTGTTTTTT
CASSQESQSGYEKLFF
>16|-|TRBJ2-7|once|TRBV5-1
TGCGCCAGCAGCTCCGACCTAAGCGGAGGCCCCTTTGAGCAGTACTTC
CASSSDLSGGPFEQYF
>15|TRBD2|TRBJ2-7|-|TRBV18
TGTGCCAGCTCACCACCTTCTTCTAGCGGATACGAGCAGTACTTC
CASSPPSSSGYEQYF
>15|-|TRBJ2-5|-|TRBV2
TGTGCCAGCAGAGTAATGGGTAGCGCCCAGGAGACCCAGTACTTC
CASRVMGSAQETQYF
>13|-|TRBJ2-1|-|TRBV7-2
TGTGCCAGCAGCTTCGACTGGATCAATGAGCAGTTCTTC
CASSFDWINEQFF
>11|TRBD1|TRBJ1-2|-|TRBV20-1
TGCAGTGTTTTGACAGGGGTCGGCTACACCTTC
CSVLTGVGYTF
>14|-|TRBJ2-5|once|TRBV18
TGTGCCAGCTCACCACCCCCAGGACAAGAGACCCAGTACTTC
CASSPPPGQETQYF
>15|-|TRBJ2-1|-|TRBV6-1
TGTGCCAGCAGTGACAGGGCTATCAAGTACAATGAGCAGTTCTTC
CASSDRAIKYNEQFF
>20|-|TRBJ2-6|few|TRBV28
TGTGCCAGCAGTTTTCCGCTTACAGATGGAAAAAGCTCTGGGGCCAACGTCCTGACTTTC
CASSFPLTDGKSSGANVLTF
>15|TRBD1|TRBJ1-6|-|TRBV6-5
TGTGCCAGCAGGCCACAGGGGGCGATCAATTCACCCCTCCACTTT
CASRPQGAINSPLHF
>13|TRBD2|TRBJ2-7|few|TRBV18
TGTGCCAGCTCACCTGCGGGAGCCTACGAGCAGTACTTC
CASSPAGAYEQYF
>17|TRBD2|TRBJ2-2|-|TRBV4-2
TGTGCCAGCAGCCCCCTCGTTATGCGGGGGGGCAAGGGGGAGCTGTTTTTT
CASSPLVMRGGKGELFF
>14|TRBD2|TRBJ2-3|-|TRBV18
TGTGCCAGCTCACCGGGACTAGCGGGAGATACGCAGTATTTT
CASSPGLAGDTQYF
>13|-|TRBJ1-3|once|TRBV30
TGTGCCTGGAGTGAAAACAGGCGAAACACCATATATTTT
CAWSENRRNTIYF
>15|-|TRBJ1-1|-|TRBV30
TGTGCCTGGAGAGGCCTTGGGCAGGGGAGCACTGAAGCTTTCTTT
CAWRGLGQGSTEAFF
>14|-|TRBJ2-5|-|TRBV21-1
TGTGCCAGCAGCAAAGGAAGGGGGAAAGAGACCCAGTACTTC
CASSKGRGKETQYF
>13|-|TRBJ2-5|-|TRBV6-5
TGTGCCAGCAGGCGAACTTTACAAGAGACCCAGTACTTC
CASRRTLQETQYF
>14|-|TRBJ2-1|-|TRBV10-1
TGCGCCAGCAGTGAGAGCGGGACAAACAATGAGCAGTTCTTC
CASSESGTNNEQFF
>14|TRBD2|TRBJ2-7|-|TRBV19
TGTGCCAGTAGTGTTAGCGGGTCCGCCTACGAGCAGTACTTC
CASSVSGSAYEQYF
>15|TRBD2|TRBJ2-1|-|TRBV5-1
TGCGCCAGCAGCTTGAGACTAGCGGGAGTTAATGAGCAGTTCTTC
CASSLRLAGVNEQFF
>17|TRBD2|TRBJ2-7|-|TRBV7-9
TGTGCCAGCAGCTTAGCACCGACTAGCGGGAGCTCCTACGAGCAGTACTTC
CASSLAPTSGSSYEQYF
>15|TRBD2|TRBJ2-1|-|TRBV30
TGTGCCTGGAATCGACTAGCGGGGGAGTACAATGAGCAGTTCTTC
CAWNRLAGEYNEQFF
>14|TRBD1|TRBJ1-2|-|TRBV7-8
TGTGCCAGCAGCTTAGCTATGGGACAGTATGGCTACACCTTC
CASSLAMGQYGYTF
>11|-|TRBJ1-3|-|TRBV3-1/TRBV3-2
TGTGCCAGCAGCCAAGGGGGGCCAAGGGATTTT
CASSQGGPRDF
>14|-|TRBJ2-7|once|TRBV6-4
TGTGCCAGCAGTGGGCGACAGGACCTCTACGAGCAGTACTTC
CASSGRQDLYEQYF
>16|TRBD2|TRBJ2-1|-|TRBV7-9
TGTGCCAGCAGCACCTATGGGGAGCGGGGGGTAAATGAGCAGTTCTTC
CASSTYGERGVNEQFF
>16|-|TRBJ1-5|-|TRBV28
TGTGCCAGCACCTTTCGCCCAGGGGTTGGCAATCAGCCCCAGCATTTT
CASTFRPGVGNQPQHF
>16|TRBD1|TRBJ2-3|once|TRBV4-1
TGCGCCAGCAGCTCAGGACAGGTCCTGGGCACAGATACGCAGTATTTT
CASSSGQVLGTDTQYF
>15|TRBD1|TRBJ2-3|once|TRBV5-1
TGCGCCAGCAGCTTGGTTCAGGGGGCGACAGATACGCAGTATTTT
CASSLVQGATDTQYF
>12|TRBD2|TRBJ2-3|once|TRBV30
TGTGCCTTTTCCGGGACTATGGGTACGCAGTATTTT
CAFSGTMGTQYF
>15|-|TRBJ2-2|-|TRBV10-1
TGCGCCAGCAGTGACCGCGGGATAGGCACCGGGGAGCTGTTTTTT
CASSDRGIGTGELFF
>16|TRBD2|TRBJ2-5|-|TRBV5-1
TGCGCCAGCAGCGATGGACTAGCGGGAGGGTGGGAGACCCAGTACTTC
CASSDGLAGGWETQYF
>15|TRBD2|TRBJ2-1|once|TRBV10-3
TGTGCCATCAGTGAGTCCCGGGAGGGCCAGGATGAGCAGTTCTTC
CAISESREGQDEQFF